These 12 T cell receptor beta chains were all obtained from the same sample, sequenced in a study of breast tumors, draining lymph nodes, adjacent tissues. TCRdb re-derived calls from the multiplex PCR reads in MiXCR, one entry per CDR3 protein. The sample lists 150,000 to 200,000 distinct CDR3 sequences; approximately 30% were seen once. Breast cancer patients provided tissue from their axillary draining lymph nodes. Sequences were obtained from axillary lymph node tissue. These receptors originate from a female donor with breast cancer. Some clones in this sample may be carry-over from other donors' samples.

As regards this clonotype: This may arise from a read error, as a much more abundant clone is one base away. The J gene is TRBJ1-5, the V gene TRBV4-2; unclear D gene. CDR1 is LGHNA, CDR2 YNFKEQ, per germline. Trimming pared 0 bases from V and 8 bases from J, leaving 14 bases between. This CDR3 has 15 residues. CDR3 nucleotide sequence: TGTGCCAGCAGCCAAGAGGGGTCAAGTTCGGAGCCCCAGCATTTT. Translated: CASSQEGSSSEPQHF.

The CDR3 region has the DNA TGTGCCAGCAGCTACAGCGGGGGGGTTAAAGAGCAGTTCTTC. Amino acids: CASSYSGGVKEQFF. This sequence joins TRBV11-3 and TRBJ2-1, with 10 bases matching TRBD2. V lost 4 bases and J lost 10; bases outside the gene matches: 7. The length of the CDR3 is 14 residues. From germline, CDR1 is SGHNT and CDR2 YENEEA. The variable domain in full, with the rest retrieved from reference TRBV11-3 and TRBJ2-1, is EAGVVQSPRYKIIEKKQPVAFWCNPISGHNTLYWYLQNLGQGPELLIRYENEEAVDDSQLPKDRFSAERLKGVDSTLKIQPAELGDSAVYLCASSYSGGVKEQFFGPGTRLTVL.

A word on this clonotype: This may stem from a read error, because a much larger clone lies one nucleotide away. The chain has TRBV7-9 and TRBJ2-5; tentative D call: TRBD2 (7 bases). Looked up from germline, CDR1 is SEHNR and CDR2 is FQNEAQ (reference sequence). CDR3 size: 15 residues. The CDR3 nucleotides read TGTGCCAGCAGCTTTTTGGGGGGGCAGCCGGAGACCCAGCACTTC. Amino acid sequence: CASSFLGGQPETQHF.

This clonotype was recorded a few times. Possible read error: a much larger clone is one base away. This chain uses TRBV20-1 with TRBJ1-5; TRBD1 is a possible D gene (6 bases). Germline assignment: CDR1 DFQATT and CDR2 SNEGSKA (reference sequence). The CDR3 is made up of 14 amino acids. The CDR3 loop is CSARAGGRNPPQHF. In DNA form, the CDR3 reads TGCAGTGCTAGAGCCGGGGGCCGCAATCCGCCCCAGCATTTT.

This clonotype was detected many times. DNA for the CDR3: TGTGCCAGCAGTGAACCACCTACAAACACCGGGGAGCTGTTTTTT. Protein sequence: CASSEPPTNTGELFF. This chain uses TRBV2 with TRBJ2-2, with no clear D. The CDR3 length is 15 residues. The ends were cut back, 2 bases at V and 2 bases at J, with 9 bases in the middle. Germline CDR1 is SNHLY and CDR2 is FYNNEI.

There are many counts of this clonotype. The chain has TRBV7-8 and TRBJ2-7; D remains unclear. The CDR3 loop spans 14 amino acids. Between the trimmed V and J ends, which lost 4 bases and 0 bases, there was a span of 10 bases. Germline CDR1 reads SGHVS; CDR2 reads FQNEAQ. CDR3 in DNA: TGTGCCAGCAGCTCGCCTATTCCCTCCTACGAGCAGTACTTC. Residues: CASSSPIPSYEQYF.

The table lists this clonotype with many counts. The chain recombines TRBV11-3 with TRBJ2-1; possibly TRBD1 for D (7 bases). CDR1 and CDR2 (germline): SGHNT, YENEEA. The germline V and J ends were trimmed by 0 bases and 4 bases, with 10 bases remaining between them. The CDR3 runs to 15 residues. The CDR3 DNA reads as TGTGCCAGCAGCTTAGACAGGGGGGATTACAATGAGCAGTTCTTC. Amino acid sequence: CASSLDRGDYNEQFF.

There are many counts of this clonotype. The chain combines TRBV9 with TRBJ2-7; the match to TRBD2 covers 12 bases. With V trimmed by 2 bases and J by 9 bases, 6 bases remained unmatched. Looked up from germline, CDR1 is SGDLS and CDR2 is YYNGEE. CDR3 length equals 14 residues. The CDR3 region is CASSVASGGAGQYF. As DNA, the CDR3 is TGTGCCAGCAGCGTGGCTAGCGGGGGGGCTGGGCAGTACTTC.

A remark on this clonotype: A much larger clone sits a single nucleotide away, making a read error possible. This rearrangement joins TRBV6-5 to TRBJ2-3; tentatively, D is TRBD2 (7 bases). CDR1 MNHEY and CDR2 SVGAGI come from the germline V gene. V lost 8 bases to trimming and J lost 0 bases, with 15 bases between them. The CDR3 is made up of 15 amino acids. The CDR3 DNA reads TGTGCCAGCGGGCATGGGGGGGCTAGCACAGATACGCAGTATTTT. Residues: CASGHGGASTDTQYF.

This clonotype was seen a handful of times. This chain connects TRBV28 to TRBJ2-2; TRBD1 matches 9 bases. CDR3 length equals 15 residues. With V trimmed by 8 bases and J by 4 bases, 8 bases remained unmatched. Germline V gene data show CDR1 as MDHEN and CDR2 as SYDVKM. Here the CDR3 DNA reads TGTGCCAGCCGTCGACAGGGGGTCTCCACCGGGGAGCTGTTTTTT. Translating it yields CASRRQGVSTGELFF.

CDR3 in DNA: TGTGCCCGGGGAGGGACAGGGGTCTATGGCTACACCTTC. Translated, it gives CARGGTGVYGYTF. This rearrangement joins TRBV24-1 to TRBJ1-2; 10 bases map to TRBD1. The CDR3 sequence is 13 residues long. In germline, CDR1 is KGHDR, CDR2 SFDVKD. J was trimmed by 4 bases and V by 12 bases; bases with no gene match: 7.

This clonotype was detected ten times or more. The chain joins TRBV2 to TRBJ2-5, with 7 nucleotides matching TRBD2. V lost 8 bases to trimming and J lost 5 bases; unmatched junction nucleotides: 5. CDR3 length: 12 amino acids. The germline gives CDR1 SNHLY, CDR2 FYNNEI. CDR3 sequence (DNA): TGTGCCAGCGGGAGGGCCGGGGAGACCCAGTACTTC. Its translation is CASGRAGETQYF.